This T cell receptor (beta chain) was sequenced for a study of regulatory T cells in long-lasting Graves disease. Documented time point: newly diagnosed GD, antithyroid drugs for less than 3 months. Isolated PBMC RNA provided the starting material for the TCR library. Notes on the study in general: TCR diversity was lower in persistent Graves' patients than in newly diagnosed ones.

CDR3 length: 15 residues. Per germline, CDR1 MGHDK and CDR2 SYGVNS. Unmatched junction bases numbered 9, after V lost 7 bases and J lost 5 bases. This clonotype showed up many times. The antigen remains unidentified. Arm-PCR of CDR3 regions with iRepertoire HTBI primers generated TCR beta libraries. MiXCR, run by TCRdb on the multiplex PCR reads, gives a single entry per CDR3 protein. The sample includes some 330,000 distinct CDR3 sequences, roughly 12% seen only once; the top ten take approximately 17%. Another study also made use of these data, one on T cells in Graves' hyperthyroidism and ophthalmopathy. Per that paper: Primed by the HTBI set, a first-round RT-PCR was run on the TCR CDR3.

V gene TRBV25-1 combines with J gene TRBJ2-1, with 9 nucleotides matching TRBD1. Source: peripheral blood mononuclear cells (PBMCs), taken at new diagnosis, from a patient treated with antithyroid drugs. The TCR originated in a woman aged 18-30 years with Graves disease. The CDR3 sequence is CASTLDRGAHNEQFF. CDR3 nucleotide sequence: TGTGCCAGCACCTTGGACAGGGGCGCCCACAATGAGCAGTTCTTC. Together with reference TRBV25-1 and TRBJ2-1, the CDR3 gives the full variable domain: EADIYQTPRYLVIGTGKKITLECSQTMGHDKMYWYQQDPGMELHLIHYSYGVNSTEKGDLSSESTVSRIRTEHFPLTLESARPSHTSQYLCASTLDRGAHNEQFFGPGTRLTVL.